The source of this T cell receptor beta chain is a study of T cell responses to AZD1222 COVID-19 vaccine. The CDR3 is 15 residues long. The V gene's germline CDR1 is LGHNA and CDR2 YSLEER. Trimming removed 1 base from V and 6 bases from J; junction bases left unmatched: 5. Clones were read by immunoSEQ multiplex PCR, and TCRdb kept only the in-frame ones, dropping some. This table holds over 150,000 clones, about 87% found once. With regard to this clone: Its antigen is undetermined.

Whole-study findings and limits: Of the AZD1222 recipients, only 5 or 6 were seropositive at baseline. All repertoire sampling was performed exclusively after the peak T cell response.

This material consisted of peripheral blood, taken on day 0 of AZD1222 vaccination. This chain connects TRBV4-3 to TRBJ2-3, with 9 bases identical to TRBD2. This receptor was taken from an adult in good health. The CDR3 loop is CASSQVAGGRDTQYF. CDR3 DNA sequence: TGCGCCAGCAGCCAAGTCGCGGGGGGGAGGGATACGCAGTATTTT.